This T cell receptor (beta chain) was sequenced during a study of blood T cell repertoires in COVID-19. Looking at the study overall: Material from acute and convalescent COVID-19 was sourced from the United States, Italy and Spain. PBMCs, B-cell-depleted T cells, or T cells provided the cDNA or gDNA that made up the material.

In the study's own analysis: The assay estimated nucleated cells by amplifying reference gene primers. Sequenced by immunoSEQ multiplex PCR; TCRdb stores in-frame clones only, minus some. V, J and clone size reflect that table, while D and trimming were determined from the DNA. The sample has roughly 200,000 clones; 88% are singletons. Material: peripheral blood. The sequence derives from a man younger than 35 with active or convalescent COVID-19.

The CDR3 here is CASSDRNYGYTF. The CDR3 region has the DNA TGTGCCAGCAGCGATCGGAACTATGGCTACACCTTC. This chain connects TRBV9 to TRBJ1-2, with D unclear. The CDR3 is 12 amino acids. V was pared by 3 bases and J by 2 bases, with 5 bases between. Germline V lookup: CDR1 SGDLS, CDR2 YYNGEE. Full variable domain (outside the CDR3, taken from reference TRBV9 and TRBJ1-2): DSGVTQTPKHLITATGQRVTLRCSPRSGDLSVYWYQQSLDQGLQFLIQYYNGEERAKGNILERFSAQQFPDLHSELNLSSLELGDSALYFCASSDRNYGYTFGSGTRLTVV.